This is a list of T cell receptor beta chains from one sample in a study of cytomegalovirus exposure and HLA in healthy donors. Clones were sequenced by immunoSEQ multiplex PCR, and TCRdb holds only the in-frame ones, with some missing. The sample carries approximately 160,000 clones, about four fifths recorded once. The sample consisted of PBMCs. Source of these receptors: a man aged 50 to 60 in good health and CMV-seropositive. Both conserved end residues are trimmed from each CDR3.

CDR3 protein,V gene,J gene,CDR3 length
ASSLDRGGDYEQY,TRBV5-8,TRBJ2-7,13
ASSPRLDYNEQF,TRBV13,TRBJ2-1,12
SVAGTGGAETQY,TRBV29-1,TRBJ2-5,12
ASSQQGSGQPQH,TRBV4-1,TRBJ1-5,12
ASSLVGQTSGNTIY,TRBV28,TRBJ1-3,14
ASSTRLRAGHNEQF,TRBV6-6,TRBJ2-1,14
ASRGGGARETQY,TRBV7-9,TRBJ2-5,12
ASSQDGAGRAY,TRBV4-2,TRBJ2-7,11
ASSQEAGEWTGWNTEAF,TRBV4-3,TRBJ1-1,17
ASSFGAGAYEQY,TRBV5-4,TRBJ2-7,12
ASSYRQGAGNTIY,TRBV5-4,TRBJ1-3,13
ASSFRRDDNEQF,TRBV7-3,TRBJ2-1,12
AIRRGQGMYPNQPQH,TRBV10-3,TRBJ1-5,15
ASSSVRLSYEQY,TRBV27,TRBJ2-7,12
ASSITGGGGNEQF,TRBV19,TRBJ2-1,13
ASSKTGGFSYEQY,TRBV7-2,TRBJ2-7,13
ASSFLGTSGDTQY,TRBV28,TRBJ2-3,13
ASSFGRQGAGTGELF,TRBV5-4,TRBJ2-2,15
ASSQDQSQGGDEQY,TRBV4-3,TRBJ2-7,14